The next 21 T cell receptor beta chains were all read from a single sample in a study of cytomegalovirus exposure and HLA in healthy donors. PCR primers comprised 60 Vbeta and 13 Jbeta primers. Clones were read by immunoSEQ multiplex PCR, and TCRdb kept only the in-frame ones, dropping some. The table includes 200,000 to 250,000 clones, 75% to 85% detected once. Sequencing used PBMCs. These receptors all come from a woman aged 40 to 55 in good health and CMV-seronegative.

This chain connects TRBV6-1 to TRBJ2-1; a weak D match, TRBD2 (6 bases). V was clipped by 0 bases and J by 8 bases, with 8 bases between them. The CDR3 covers 13 residues. Germline lookup yields CDR1 MNHNS and CDR2 SASEGT. CDR3 residues: CASSEAWRDEQFF. The CDR3, as DNA: TGTGCCAGCAGTGAAGCGTGGAGGGATGAGCAGTTCTTC.

This clone was found a few times. The chain links TRBV7-3 to TRBJ2-3; tentative D call: TRBD2 (7 bases). Germline assignment: CDR1 SGHTA and CDR2 FQGTGA. Between the trimmed V and J ends, which lost 4 bases and 3 bases, there was a span of 14 bases. The CDR3 contains 15 residues. The CDR3 nucleotides are TGTGCCAGCAGCTCACTCGGGGGGCTTACAGATACGCAGTATTTT. Translating it yields CASSSLGGLTDTQYF.

The CDR3 DNA reads as TGCAGCGTTGCGCTAGCGGGAGAACCCTACGAGCAGTACTTC. Its protein product is CSVALAGEPYEQYF. This chain connects TRBV29-1 to TRBJ2-7; 10 nucleotides align to TRBD2. CDR3 size: 14 residues. Germline lookup yields CDR1 SQVTM and CDR2 ANQGSEA. J lost 2 bases, V lost 4 bases, and 5 bases had no gene match.

The rearrangement joins TRBV27 to TRBJ2-7, with D maybe TRBD2 (6 bases). The CDR3 is 13 amino acids. V lost 5 bases to trimming and J lost 3 bases, with 11 bases between them. Looked up from germline, CDR1 is MNHEY and CDR2 is SMNVEV (reference sequence). The CDR3: CASSPLGSYEQYF. The CDR3 DNA reads TGTGCCAGCAGTCCACTCGGGAGCTACGAGCAGTACTTC.

The chain combines TRBV9 with TRBJ2-1; possible D gene TRBD1, 7 bases. CDR1 SGDLS and CDR2 YYNGEE come from the germline V gene. The V end lost 0 bases, the J end lost 6 bases, and 19 bases lay between the germline ends. The CDR3 is made up of 17 amino acids. In nucleotides, the CDR3 is TGTGCCAGCAGCGTAGTTCGGATAGGAGGGGGCTTCAATGAGCAGTTCTTC. This codes for CASSVVRIGGGFNEQFF. The variable domain in full, with the rest retrieved from reference TRBV9 and TRBJ2-1, is DSGVTQTPKHLITATGQRVTLRCSPRSGDLSVYWYQQSLDQGLQFLIQYYNGEERAKGNILERFSAQQFPDLHSELNLSSLELGDSALYFCASSVVRIGGGFNEQFFGPGTRLTVL.

In its sample, this clone was seen a few times. The V call is TRBV11-3, the J call TRBJ2-1, with D maybe TRBD2 (6 bases). CDR1 SGHNT and CDR2 YENEEA come from the germline V gene. The CDR3 contains 16 residues. The V end was cut by 5 bases, the J end by 5 bases, with 19 bases between. The CDR3 nucleotides are TGTGCCAGCAGCCCAGGCACGACTAGTTGGGACAATGAGCAGTTCTTC. It codes for CASSPGTTSWDNEQFF.

The chain carries TRBV28 and TRBJ1-2; the match to TRBD1 covers 7 bases. The trim removed 5 bases at V and 14 bases at J, leaving 8 bases unmatched. Per germline, CDR1 MDHEN and CDR2 SYDVKM. This CDR3 has 11 amino acids. DNA of the CDR3: TGTGCCAGCAGTCCGCTGGGACAGAGAACCTTC. Its translation: CASSPLGQRTF.

The rearrangement joins TRBV2 to TRBJ2-1; 14 bases map to TRBD2. The V and J ends lost 7 bases and 8 bases, in that order; junction bases with no gene match: 4. CDR3 length: 14 amino acids. Germline V gene data show CDR1 as SNHLY and CDR2 as FYNNEI. As DNA, the CDR3 is TGTGCCAGCAAGACTAGCGGGAGGGCGGATGAGCAGTTCTTC. Translating gives CASKTSGRADEQFF. Filled out from reference TRBV2 and TRBJ2-1, the complete variable domain reads EPEVTQTPSHQVTQMGQEVILRCVPISNHLYFYWYRQILGQKVEFLVSFYNNEISEKSEIFDDQFSVERPDGSNFTLKIRSTKLEDSAMYFCASKTSGRADEQFFGPGTRLTVL.

This chain joins TRBV15 and TRBJ2-3, with D maybe TRBD2 (6 bases). V was trimmed by 3 bases and J by 3 bases, leaving 13 bases between them. The CDR3 is 15 residues long. CDR1 LNHNV and CDR2 YYDKDF come from the germline V gene (reference sequence). CDR3 coding DNA: TGTGCCACCAGCAGGGGGGGAGGCACGACAGATACGCAGTATTTT. It specifies CATSRGGGTTDTQYF. Together with reference TRBV15 and TRBJ2-3, the CDR3 gives the full variable domain: DAMVIQNPRYQVTQFGKPVTLSCSQTLNHNVMYWYQQKSSQAPKLLFHYYDKDFNNEADTPDNFQSRRPNTSFCFLDIRSPGLGDTAMYLCATSRGGGTTDTQYFGPGTRLTVL.

J is TRBJ2-6 and V is TRBV12-5; TRBD1 aligns across 11 bases. The germline V gene encodes CDR1 LGHNT and CDR2 FRNRAP. This CDR3 comprises 19 residues. V was pared by 5 bases and J by 1 base, with 10 bases of the junction left unmatched. The CDR3 DNA sequence: TGTGCTAGTGGTAAGGACAGGGGGCTTCCACCATCTGGGGCCAACGTCCTGACTTTC. This codes for CASGKDRGLPPSGANVLTF. Full variable domain (outside the CDR3, taken from reference TRBV12-5 and TRBJ2-6): DARVTQTPRHKVTEMGQEVTMRCQPILGHNTVFWYRQTMMQGLELLAYFRNRAPLDDSGMPKDRFSAEMPDATLATLKIQPSEPRDSAVYFCASGKDRGLPPSGANVLTFGAGSRLTVL.

The V gene is TRBV28, the J gene TRBJ1-2; no reliable D call. Germline V CDR1 and CDR2: MDHEN, SYDVKM. The CDR3 extends over 13 amino acids. V was clipped by 8 bases and J by 4 bases, with 14 bases between them. CDR3: CASLFNQFYGYTF. Here the CDR3 DNA reads TGTGCCAGCCTTTTTAACCAGTTCTATGGCTACACCTTC.

CDR3 sequence reads: CAINAGLGEETQYF. The CDR3 DNA follows: TGTGCCATCAACGCCGGACTAGGGGAAGAGACCCAGTACTTC. The rearrangement joins TRBV10-3 to TRBJ2-5; 7 bases match TRBD2. Per germline, CDR1 ENHRY and CDR2 SYGVKD. J lost 3 bases, V lost 7 bases, and 8 bases had no gene match. This CDR3 is built from 14 residues.

The chain couples TRBV5-6 to TRBJ2-1, with a tentative D call TRBD2 (6 bases). Per the germline V gene, CDR1 is SGHDT and CDR2 is YYEEEE. The CDR3 covers 14 residues. The germline V and J ends were trimmed by 4 bases and 8 bases, with 16 bases remaining between them. Written as DNA, the CDR3 is TGTGCCAGCAGCCCCGAGCTAGCGTTCCATGAGCAGTTCTTC. It encodes CASSPELAFHEQFF.

The chain links TRBV19 to TRBJ1-2; D is possibly TRBD1 (5 bases). There are 15 residues in the CDR3. Trimming pared 6 bases from V and 4 bases from J, leaving 18 bases between. CDR1 and CDR2 (germline): LNHDA, SQIVND (reference sequence). CDR3 residues: CASSGSSGLGYGYTF. In DNA, the CDR3 is TGTGCCAGTAGCGGATCGTCAGGGTTGGGCTATGGCTACACCTTC.

This sequence joins TRBV4-1 and TRBJ2-7, with 9 bases matching TRBD2. With 3 bases clipped from V and 1 base from J, the junction kept 7 bases outside the gene matches. Per the germline V gene, CDR1 is MGHRA and CDR2 is YSYEKL. The CDR3 consists of 16 residues. DNA for the CDR3: TGCGCCAGCAGCCAGGCCCTAGCGGGACGATCCTACGAGCAGTACTTC. Its protein product is CASSQALAGRSYEQYF.

With respect to this clone: An end of the junction does not agree with germline; a read error may underlie this. The chain combines TRBV7-9 with TRBJ1-2; 7 nucleotides agree with TRBD1. Germline loops: CDR1 SEHNR, CDR2 FQNEAQ (reference sequence). The CDR3 extends over 13 amino acids. CDR3 bases: TGTTCCAGCAGCTCTACAGGGGCTTATGGCTACACCTTC. Residues: CSSSSTGAYGYTF.

V gene TRBV6-1 combines with J gene TRBJ2-6, with a tentative D call TRBD1 (5 bases). The V gene's germline CDR1 is MNHNS and CDR2 SASEGT. The CDR3 totals 14 residues. V lost 7 bases, J lost 5 bases, and 12 bases lay in between. The DNA for the CDR3 is TGTGCCAGCACCCAGGGCGTGTGGGCCAACGTCCTGACTTTC. Amino acid sequence: CASTQGVWANVLTF.

This chain uses TRBV18 with TRBJ2-7; D is undetermined. CDR1 and CDR2 (germline): KGHSH, LQKENI. There are 13 residues in the CDR3. V was shortened by 5 bases and J by 3 bases, with 11 bases between the two germline ends. The CDR3 DNA is TGTGCCAGCTCAGACCACCCGGGCTACGAGCAGTACTTC. Protein sequence: CASSDHPGYEQYF.

The gene calls are TRBV7-3 and TRBJ2-3, with TRBD2 matching over 7 bases. This CDR3 contains 13 residues. V gave up 2 bases and J gave up 4 bases; unmatched junction bases: 0. Germline V gene sequence: CDR1 SGHTA, CDR2 FQGTGA. This CDR3 is CASSLLAADTQYF. As DNA, the CDR3 is TGTGCCAGCAGCTTACTAGCGGCAGATACGCAGTATTTT. Based on the CDR3 plus reference TRBV7-3 and TRBJ2-3, the full variable domain is GAGVSQTPSNKVTEKGKYVELRCDPISGHTALYWYRQSLGQGPEFLIYFQGTGAADDSGLPNDRFFAVRPEGSVSTLKIQRTERGDSAVYLCASSLLAADTQYFGPGTRLTVL.

This clone has just one count. The rearrangement joins TRBV19 to TRBJ1-5, with TRBD1 identical over 7 bases. Germline CDR1 is LNHDA and CDR2 is SQIVND (reference sequence). CDR3 length: 16 amino acids. With 5 bases clipped from V and 1 base from J, the junction kept 8 bases outside the gene matches. The CDR3, as DNA: TGTGCCAGTAGTGACAGGGTGAGGGGAAGCAATCAGCCCCAGCATTTT. Its translation is CASSDRVRGSNQPQHF.

This clone was found a few times. The chain joins TRBV16 to TRBJ1-2; tentative D call: TRBD1 (6 bases). Trimming cost V 5 bases and J 3 bases, with 10 bases left between them. The germline gives CDR1 KGHSY, CDR2 FQNENV. The CDR3 has 13 amino acids. DNA for the CDR3: TGTGCCAGCAGCAAACAGGGAGACTATGGCTACACCTTC. As protein: CASSKQGDYGYTF.